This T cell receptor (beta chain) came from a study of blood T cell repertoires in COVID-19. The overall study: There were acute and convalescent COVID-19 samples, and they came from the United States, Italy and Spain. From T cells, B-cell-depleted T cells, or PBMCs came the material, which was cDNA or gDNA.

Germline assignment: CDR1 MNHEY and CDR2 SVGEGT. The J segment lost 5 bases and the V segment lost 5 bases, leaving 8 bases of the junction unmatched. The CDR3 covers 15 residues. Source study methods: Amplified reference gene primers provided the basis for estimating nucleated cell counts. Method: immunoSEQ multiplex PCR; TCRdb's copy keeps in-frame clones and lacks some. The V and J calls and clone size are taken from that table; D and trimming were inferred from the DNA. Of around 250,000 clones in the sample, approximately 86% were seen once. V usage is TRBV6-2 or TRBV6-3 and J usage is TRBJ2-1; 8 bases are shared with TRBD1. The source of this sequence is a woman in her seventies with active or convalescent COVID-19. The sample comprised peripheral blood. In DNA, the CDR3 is TGTGCCAGCAGTCCCCACAGGGGGGCTAACAATGAGCAGTTCTTC. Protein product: CASSPHRGANNEQFF.